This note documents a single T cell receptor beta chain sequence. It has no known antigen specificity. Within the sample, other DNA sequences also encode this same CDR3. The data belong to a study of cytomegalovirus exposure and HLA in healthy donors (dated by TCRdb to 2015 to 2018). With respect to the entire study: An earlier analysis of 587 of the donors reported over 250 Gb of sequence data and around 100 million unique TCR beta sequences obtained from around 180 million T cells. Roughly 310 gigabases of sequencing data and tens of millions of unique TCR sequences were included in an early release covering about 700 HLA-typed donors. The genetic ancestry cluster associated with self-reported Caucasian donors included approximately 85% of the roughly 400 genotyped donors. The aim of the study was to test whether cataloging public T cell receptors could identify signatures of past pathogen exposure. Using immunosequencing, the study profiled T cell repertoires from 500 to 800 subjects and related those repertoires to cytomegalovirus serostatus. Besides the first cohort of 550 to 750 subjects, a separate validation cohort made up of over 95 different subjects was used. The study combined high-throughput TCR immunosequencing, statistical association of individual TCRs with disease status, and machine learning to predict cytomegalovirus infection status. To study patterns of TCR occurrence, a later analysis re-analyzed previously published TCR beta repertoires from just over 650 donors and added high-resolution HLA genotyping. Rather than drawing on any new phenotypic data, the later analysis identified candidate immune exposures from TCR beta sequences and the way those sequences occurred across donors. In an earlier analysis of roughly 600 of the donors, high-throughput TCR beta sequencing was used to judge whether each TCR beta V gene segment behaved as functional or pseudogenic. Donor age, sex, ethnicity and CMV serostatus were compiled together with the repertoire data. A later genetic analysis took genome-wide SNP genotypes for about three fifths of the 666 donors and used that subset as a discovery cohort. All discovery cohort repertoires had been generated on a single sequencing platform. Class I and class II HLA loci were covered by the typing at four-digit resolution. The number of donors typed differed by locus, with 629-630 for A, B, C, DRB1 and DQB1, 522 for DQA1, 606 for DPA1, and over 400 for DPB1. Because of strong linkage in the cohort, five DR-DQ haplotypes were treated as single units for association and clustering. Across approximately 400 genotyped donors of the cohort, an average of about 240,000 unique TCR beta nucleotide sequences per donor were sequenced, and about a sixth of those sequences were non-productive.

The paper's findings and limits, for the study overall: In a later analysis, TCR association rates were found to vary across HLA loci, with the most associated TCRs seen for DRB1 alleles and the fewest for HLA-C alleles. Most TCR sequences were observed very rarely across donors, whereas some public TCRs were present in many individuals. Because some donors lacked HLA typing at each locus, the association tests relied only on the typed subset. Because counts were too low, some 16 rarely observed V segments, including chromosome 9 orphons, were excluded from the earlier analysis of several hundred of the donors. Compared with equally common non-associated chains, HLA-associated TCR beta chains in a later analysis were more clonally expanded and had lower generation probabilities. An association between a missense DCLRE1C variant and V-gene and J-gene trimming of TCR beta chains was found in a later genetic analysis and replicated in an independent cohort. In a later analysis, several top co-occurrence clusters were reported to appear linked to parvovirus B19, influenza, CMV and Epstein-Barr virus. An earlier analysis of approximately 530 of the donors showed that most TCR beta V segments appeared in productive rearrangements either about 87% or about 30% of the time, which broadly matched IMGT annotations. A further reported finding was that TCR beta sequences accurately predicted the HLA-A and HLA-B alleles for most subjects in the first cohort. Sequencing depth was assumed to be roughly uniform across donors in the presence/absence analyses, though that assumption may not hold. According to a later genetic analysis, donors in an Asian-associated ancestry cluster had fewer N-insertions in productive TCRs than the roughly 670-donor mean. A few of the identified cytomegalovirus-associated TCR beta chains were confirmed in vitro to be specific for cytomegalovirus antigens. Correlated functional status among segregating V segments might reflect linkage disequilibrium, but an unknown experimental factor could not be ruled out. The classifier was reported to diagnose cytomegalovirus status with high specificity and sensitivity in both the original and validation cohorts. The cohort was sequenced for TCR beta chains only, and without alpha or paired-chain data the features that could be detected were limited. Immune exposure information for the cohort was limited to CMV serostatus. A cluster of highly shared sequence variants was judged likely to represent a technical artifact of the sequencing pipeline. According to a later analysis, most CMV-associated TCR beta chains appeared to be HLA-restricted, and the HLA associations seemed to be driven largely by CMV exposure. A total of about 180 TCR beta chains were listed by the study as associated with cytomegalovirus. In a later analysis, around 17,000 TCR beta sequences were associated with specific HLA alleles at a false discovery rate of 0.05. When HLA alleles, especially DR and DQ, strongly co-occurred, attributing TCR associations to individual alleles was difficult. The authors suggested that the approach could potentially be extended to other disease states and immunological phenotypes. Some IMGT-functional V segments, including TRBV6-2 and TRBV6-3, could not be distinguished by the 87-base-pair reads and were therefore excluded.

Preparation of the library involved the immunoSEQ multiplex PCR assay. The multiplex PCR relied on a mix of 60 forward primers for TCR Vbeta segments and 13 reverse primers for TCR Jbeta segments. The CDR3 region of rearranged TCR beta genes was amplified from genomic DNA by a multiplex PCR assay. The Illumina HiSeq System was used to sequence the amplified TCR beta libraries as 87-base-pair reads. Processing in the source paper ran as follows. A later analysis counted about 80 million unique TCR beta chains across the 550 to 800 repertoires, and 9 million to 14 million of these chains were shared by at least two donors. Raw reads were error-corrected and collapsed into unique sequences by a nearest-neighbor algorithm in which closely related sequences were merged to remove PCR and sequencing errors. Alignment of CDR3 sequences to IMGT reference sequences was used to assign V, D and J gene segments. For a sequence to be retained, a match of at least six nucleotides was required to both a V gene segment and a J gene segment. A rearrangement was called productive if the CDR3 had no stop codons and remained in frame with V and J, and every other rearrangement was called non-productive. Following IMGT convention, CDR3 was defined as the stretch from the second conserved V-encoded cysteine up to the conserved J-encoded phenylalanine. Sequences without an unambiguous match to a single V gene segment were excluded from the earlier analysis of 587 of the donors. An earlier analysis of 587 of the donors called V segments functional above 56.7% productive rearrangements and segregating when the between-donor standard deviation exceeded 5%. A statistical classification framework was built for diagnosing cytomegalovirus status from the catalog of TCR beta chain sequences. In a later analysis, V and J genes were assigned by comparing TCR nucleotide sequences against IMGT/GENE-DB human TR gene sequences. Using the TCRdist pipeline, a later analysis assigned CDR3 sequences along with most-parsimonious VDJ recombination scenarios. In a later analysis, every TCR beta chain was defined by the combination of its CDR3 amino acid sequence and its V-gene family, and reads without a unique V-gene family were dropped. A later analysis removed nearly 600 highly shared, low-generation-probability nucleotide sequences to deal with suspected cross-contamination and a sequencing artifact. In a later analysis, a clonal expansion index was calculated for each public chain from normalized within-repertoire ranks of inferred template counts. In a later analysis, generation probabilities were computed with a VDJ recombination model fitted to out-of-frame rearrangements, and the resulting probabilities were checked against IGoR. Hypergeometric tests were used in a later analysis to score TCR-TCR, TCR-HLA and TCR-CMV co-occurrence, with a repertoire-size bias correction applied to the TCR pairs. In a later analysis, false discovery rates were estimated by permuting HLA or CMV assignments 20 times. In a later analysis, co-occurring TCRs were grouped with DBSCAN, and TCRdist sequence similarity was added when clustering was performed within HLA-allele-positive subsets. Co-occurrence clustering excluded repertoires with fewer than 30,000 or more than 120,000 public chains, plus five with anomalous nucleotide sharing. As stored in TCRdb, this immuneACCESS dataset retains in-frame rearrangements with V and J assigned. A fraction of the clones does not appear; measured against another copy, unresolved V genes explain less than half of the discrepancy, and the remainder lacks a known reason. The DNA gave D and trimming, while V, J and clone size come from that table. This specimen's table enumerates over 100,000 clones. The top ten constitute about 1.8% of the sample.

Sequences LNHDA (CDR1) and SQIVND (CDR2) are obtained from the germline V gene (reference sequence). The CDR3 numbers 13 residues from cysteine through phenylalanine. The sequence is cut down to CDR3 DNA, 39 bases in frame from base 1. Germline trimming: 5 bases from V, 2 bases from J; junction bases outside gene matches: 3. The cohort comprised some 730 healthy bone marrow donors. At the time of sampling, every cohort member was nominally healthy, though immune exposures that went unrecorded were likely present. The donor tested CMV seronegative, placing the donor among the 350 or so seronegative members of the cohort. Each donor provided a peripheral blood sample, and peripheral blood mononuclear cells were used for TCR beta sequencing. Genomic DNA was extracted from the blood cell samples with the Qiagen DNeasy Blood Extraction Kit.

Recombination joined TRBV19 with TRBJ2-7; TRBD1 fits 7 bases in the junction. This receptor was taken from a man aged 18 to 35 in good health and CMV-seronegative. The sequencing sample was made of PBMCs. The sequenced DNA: TGTGCCAGTAGTCCAGGACAGGCCTACGAGCAGTACTTC. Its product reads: CASSPGQAYEQYF.